This entry concerns a single TCR beta chain. No antigen is known for it. Base qualities are not at hand, and no much larger clone is one base apart. Inclusive of the bounding cysteine and phenylalanine, the CDR3 is 14 residues long. The CDR3 DNA has 42 bases and is translated from base 1. V is pared back by 7 bases and J by 1 base, with 11 bases lying between the germline termini. The germline V gene specifies KGHDR as CDR1 and SFDVKD as CDR2. The meaning of the sample's treatment or condition label: roughly 20 received Ad26.COV2.S at low or high dose, single or two shots; a few received placebo; per-sample allocation not given. Repertoires of vaccine and placebo recipients were sequenced from samples collected on day 63 after the first injection. Cohort 1b enrolled about two dozen adults aged 18-55 years at a single site in Boston, USA, between 29 July and 7 August 2020. Ad26.COV2.S consisted of a replication-incompetent adenovirus type 26 vector by which a prefusion-stabilized SARS-CoV-2 spike protein from the original Wuhan strain was expressed.

The data were obtained in a study of Ad26.COV2.S vaccination and SARS-CoV-2 variants (dated by TCRdb to the early 2020s). The study in broad terms: Donors in the vaccine arm were drawn from COV1001, a multicentre, randomized, double-blind, placebo-controlled phase I-IIa trial testing Ad26.COV2.S in healthy adults. Ad26.COV2.S was given intramuscularly at 5x10^10 or 1x10^11 viral particles, as a single shot or as two shots 56 days apart. TCRbeta repertoire sequencing was used to assess the specificity and breadth of SARS-CoV-2-reactive T cell receptors after Ad26.COV2.S vaccination. The TCR-sequenced set comprised approximately 32 samples: some 19 Ad26.COV2.S vaccine recipients, 5 placebo recipients and 8 SARS-CoV-2 convalescent individuals. Participants in the trial were split at random into five groups of five each, receiving low-dose or high-dose Ad26.COV2.S once or twice, or else placebo on both occasions. Investigators remained blinded to trial group allocation during experiments and outcome assessment.

Beyond this particular receptor, the publication reports: Non-spike TCR breadth was comparable between vaccine and placebo recipients, consistent with the vaccine containing only spike. After vaccination, substantial breadth of spike-specific CD8+ and CD4+ T cell responses was reported. Spike-specific TCR breadth was higher in Ad26.COV2.S recipients than in placebo recipients (P = 0.0014). Comparing responses between vaccine doses or regimens was not something the study was powered to do. The authors noted that the TCR breadth and depth analyses may have underestimated total T cell responses.

The immunoSEQ Assay was the method used to sequence TCRbeta CDR3 regions. After extraction, genomic DNA underwent amplification by bias-controlled multiplex PCR, followed by high-throughput sequencing. The study's own analysis went as follows. To quantify the absolute abundance of every unique TCRbeta CDR3 region, sequences were collapsed and filtered. Usable DNA was measured by amplifying reference genes present in all nucleated cells, and TCRbeta template counts were normalized to that usable DNA to estimate T cell fraction. Repertoire TCRs were annotated as SARS-CoV-2-specific when V gene, CDR3 amino acid sequence and J gene were exactly matched to a known reactive TCR set. The reference SARS-CoV-2 TCR set was derived from MIRA and filtered for enrichment in COVID-19-positive ImmuneCODE repertoires, a step that removed public or cross-reactive TCRs. Based on the MIRA antigens, annotated TCRs were further analysed at the level of specific ORF or position within ORF. Breadth was defined as annotated unique rearrangements over total unique productive rearrangements; depth was the summed frequency of those rearrangements. Group comparisons of TCR breadth used two-sided Wilcoxon rank-sum tests. Entries here come from immuneACCESS through TCRdb and include only in-frame sequences with V and J called. Some clones fail to appear in such tables; in the studies checked, an unresolved V gene covers under half of the shortfall, and the cause of the remainder is unknown. Clone size and V and J calls were adopted from that table, with D and trimming inferred from the DNA. In all, the sample holds about 440,000 clones, and roughly 88% of those were seen once. The ten biggest clones cover about 4.4% of the sample.

This sample comprised peripheral blood, obtained in a trial of Ad26.COV2.S vaccine versus placebo. This receptor chain uses TRBV24-1 and TRBJ2-3; the D gene remains uncertain. This receptor was taken from a person between 18 and 59 years old who received the Ad26.COV2.S COVID-19 vaccine or a placebo. The base sequence is TGTGCCACCAGCGCAACGGTCGGCACAGATACGCAGTATTTT. Its coded protein is CATSATVGTDTQYF.